This TCR beta chain was profiled in a study of blood T cell repertoires in COVID-19. Overall study context: The study drew acute and convalescent COVID-19 samples from the United States, Italy and Spain. T cells, B-cell-depleted T cells, or PBMCs supplied cDNA or gDNA.

Data came from immunoSEQ multiplex PCR; TCRdb stores just in-frame clones and leaves some out. The sample has roughly 280,000 clones, around four fifths seen once. This CDR3 has 16 amino acids. CDR1 is LGHNA, CDR2 YNFKEQ, per germline. Losses at the gene ends were 0 bases for V and 1 base for J; bases not matched to a gene: 6. V and J are TRBV4-2 and TRBJ2-7, with 7 positions matching TRBD1. The TCR sequence derives from a man in his sixties with acute or convalescent COVID-19. The specimen was peripheral blood. The CDR3, as DNA: TGTGCCAGCAGCCAAGAATCAGGGGGATCATCCTACGAGCAGTACTTC. The encoded protein is CASSQESGGSSYEQYF.